These 30 T cell receptor beta chains came from one sample sequenced in a study of metastatic and nonmetastatic thyroid tumors. Before thyroid surgery, none of the patients had received any treatment. TCRdb re-analyzed the PCR reads using MiXCR. The table has some 18,000 clones, 34% seen once. The sequenced material came from tumor tissue. The receptors shown here come from a male donor with papillary thyroid cancer or a benign thyroid nodule (not recorded which). Some clones in this sample may be carry-over from other donors' samples.

The sample holds a few counts of this clone. The genes are TRBV28 and TRBJ2-1; TRBD2 aligns across 13 bases. Germline assignment: CDR1 MDHEN and CDR2 SYDVKM. The V and J ends lost 5 bases and 8 bases, in that order; junction bases with no gene match: 9. The CDR3 loop spans 16 amino acids. The CDR3 protein is CASSGGTSGKGYEQFF. CDR3 nucleotides: TGTGCCAGCAGTGGAGGGACTAGCGGGAAGGGTTATGAGCAGTTCTTC.

This clone is medium-sized by share. The gene calls are TRBV6-1 and TRBJ2-2; TRBD1 agrees at 7 bases. The length of the CDR3 is 14 residues. Unmatched junction bases numbered 5, after V lost 5 bases and J lost 5 bases. CDR1 MNHNS and CDR2 SASEGT come from the germline V gene. The CDR3 DNA reads TGTGCCAGCAGTCGGGGACAGCAGACCGGGGAGCTGTTTTTT. This translates into CASSRGQQTGELFF.

V is TRBV20-1 and J is TRBJ1-2, with a weak D call TRBD1 (6 bases). V lost 6 bases and J 6 bases, leaving 17 bases between the germline ends. Germline CDR1 and CDR2: DFQATT and SNEGSKA (reference sequence). The CDR3 totals 13 residues. CDR3 residues: CSASFGQTNGYTF. The CDR3 region has the DNA TGCAGTGCAAGCTTTGGACAGACAAATGGCTACACCTTC.

This clone was seen a handful of times. A read error may produce the germline difference seen at one junction end. This sequence joins TRBV6-4 and TRBJ2-2, with TRBD2 matching over 12 bases. CDR3 size: 15 residues. In germline, CDR1 is MRHNA, CDR2 SNTAGT. CDR3 DNA: TGTGCCAGCAGTGAGACTAGCGGGAGCCCCGGGGAACTGTTTTTT. Its translation: CASSETSGSPGELFF.

The gene calls are TRBV20-1 and TRBJ1-2; D possibly corresponds to TRBD1 (6 bases). Germline CDR1 is DFQATT and CDR2 is SNEGSKA (reference sequence). Trimming stripped 0 bases from V and 4 bases from J, with 15 bases between. There are 15 residues in the CDR3. DNA of the CDR3: TGCAGTGCTAGAGATCTTAACAGGGCGGGCTATGGCTACACCTTC. Its protein is CSARDLNRAGYGYTF.

The chain combines TRBV10-2 with TRBJ1-2; D is unclear. This CDR3 spans 13 amino acids. Germline V gene sequence: CDR1 WSHSY, CDR2 SAAADI. Trimming removed 4 bases from V and 6 bases from J, with 12 bases in between. The CDR3 loop reads CASSVWQDNGYTF. The CDR3 DNA is TGCGCCAGCAGTGTATGGCAGGATAATGGCTACACCTTC.

Sample share makes this clone medium-sized (0.01 to 0.1%). V is TRBV20-1 and J is TRBJ2-7, with D possibly TRBD2 on 5 matching bases. The CDR3 runs to 10 residues. Germline CDR1 reads DFQATT; CDR2 reads SNEGSKA (reference sequence). Between the trimmed V and J ends, which lost 5 bases and 6 bases, there was a span of 8 bases. In DNA, the CDR3 is TGCAGTGCTCGCCGGGGCGAGCAGTACTTC. Its translation is CSARRGEQYF.

Points on this clone: A read error may be the cause here, since a much bigger clone is one base away. V and J are TRBV5-6 and TRBJ2-2, with 7 bases matching TRBD1. Looked up from germline, CDR1 is SGHDT and CDR2 is YYEEEE. This CDR3 is built from 14 residues. Trimming cost V 9 bases and J 6 bases; bases outside gene matches: 11. For the CDR3, the DNA is TGTGCCATCGGGACAGCCTTGGCCGCCGGGGAGCTGTTTTTT. It is translated as CAIGTALAAGELFF.

This clone was found many times. Here the CDR3 DNA reads TGTGCCAGCAGTGATGGGAGCAATCAGCCCCAGCATTTT. This codes for CASSDGSNQPQHF. The rearrangement links TRBV6-1 to TRBJ1-5; D ambiguous. CDR3 length: 13 amino acids. CDR1 is MNHNS and CDR2 is SASEGT in the germline V gene. V was cut by 3 bases and J by 1 base, with 4 bases left in between.

The chain links TRBV11-3 to TRBJ2-7; D might be TRBD2 (5 bases). V shed 5 bases and J shed 2 bases, with 10 bases lying between them. This CDR3 spans 13 amino acids. From germline, CDR1 is SGHNT and CDR2 YENEEA. CDR3 amino acids: CASSPFGTYEQYF. The CDR3 DNA sequence: TGTGCCAGCAGCCCCTTCGGGACCTACGAGCAGTACTTC.

This clone is termed medium-sized (0.01 to 0.1%). This rearrangement joins TRBV12-3 or TRBV12-4 to TRBJ2-2, with D maybe TRBD2 (5 bases). This CDR3 comprises 15 residues. V was cut by 10 bases and J by 0 bases, with 15 bases left in between. This chain's CDR3 is CATNRRRANTGELFF. The CDR3 bases are TGTGCCACAAACCGGAGGCGGGCGAACACCGGGGAGCTGTTTTTT.

This clone is deemed medium-sized. The rearrangement uses TRBV6-1 and TRBJ2-7; 10 bases line up with TRBD1. The junction had 11 bases not matched to a gene; V was cut back by 10 bases and J by 5 bases. CDR3 size: 14 residues. Germline lookup yields CDR1 MNHNS and CDR2 SASEGT. CDR3 region: CATLAGQGNHEQYF. The CDR3 DNA reads as TGTGCCACCCTCGCGGGACAGGGGAACCACGAGCAGTACTTC.

The chain is built from TRBV9 and TRBJ2-2; perhaps TRBD2 as D (5 bases). This CDR3 contains 15 residues. Trimming removed 4 bases at V and 2 bases at J, with 12 bases between. CDR1 and CDR2 from the germline V gene are SGDLS and YYNGEE. The CDR3 DNA sequence: TGTGCCAGCAGCCCCTCCGGGGTTAACACCGGGGAGCTGTTTTTT. Amino acids: CASSPSGVNTGELFF.

The chain joins TRBV11-2 to TRBJ2-1; no definite D call. The CDR3 is 15 amino acids. CDR1 and CDR2 from the germline V gene are SGHAT and FQNNGV. Between the trimmed V and J ends, which lost 7 bases and 4 bases, there was a span of 17 bases. The CDR3 region is CASTPGLSSYNEQFF. Here the CDR3 DNA reads TGTGCCAGCACCCCCGGGTTATCGTCGTACAATGAGCAGTTCTTC.

The V and J genes are TRBV2 and TRBJ2-7; TRBD2 matches at 10 bases. This CDR3 region has 18 residues. V shed 4 bases, J shed 3 bases, and the junction held 15 bases outside the gene matches. CDR1 is SNHLY and CDR2 is FYNNEI in the germline V gene. The chain's CDR3 is CASSVPRGSGRAIYEQYV. Here the CDR3 DNA reads TGTGCCAGCAGTGTCCCGAGGGGCAGCGGGAGGGCTATCTACGAGCAGTACGTC.

This clone rates as medium-sized (0.01 to 0.1%). This chain links TRBV20-1 with TRBJ2-7; weak D call: TRBD1 (5 bases). V lost 5 bases, J lost 2 bases, and 16 bases lay in between. The germline gives CDR1 DFQATT, CDR2 SNEGSKA (reference sequence). This CDR3 region has 14 residues. Here the CDR3 reads CSAPIGRAPYEQYF. The CDR3 DNA sequence: TGCAGTGCTCCTATAGGCAGGGCTCCCTACGAGCAGTACTTC.

This clone was detected only a few times. The chain couples TRBV19 to TRBJ1-5; the D gene is possibly TRBD1 (5 bases). Germline assignment: CDR1 LNHDA and CDR2 SQIVND (reference sequence). This CDR3 contains 15 residues. The V end lost 8 bases, the J end lost 1 base, and 15 bases lay between the germline ends. The CDR3 reads CASRGVEGSNQPQHF. Written as DNA, the CDR3 is TGTGCCAGTCGAGGTGTAGAGGGGAGCAATCAGCCCCAGCATTTT.

This clone was counted a few times. Mismatch with germline at one junction end may stem from a read error. V usage is TRBV28 and J usage is TRBJ1-3; a weak D match, TRBD1 (6 bases). The germline V gene has CDR1 MDHEN and CDR2 SYDVKM. This CDR3 comprises 16 residues. The CDR3 loop is CASSSRGRVDRNTVYF. The CDR3 nucleotides are TGTGCCAGCAGTTCCAGGGGCAGGGTGGATAGAAACACCGTATATTTT.

This clone was recorded a few times. The V and J genes are TRBV6-1 and TRBJ1-5, with a tentative D call TRBD1 (6 bases). The CDR3 is 14 residues long. CDR1 is MNHNS, CDR2 SASEGT, per germline. Trimming pared 6 bases from V and 3 bases from J, leaving 12 bases between. The CDR3 loop reads CASRDTGYNQPQHF. CDR3 nucleotide sequence: TGTGCCAGCAGAGACACAGGGTACAATCAGCCCCAGCATTTT.

The chain employs TRBV6-1 and TRBJ2-7; TRBD2 agrees at 10 bases. The CDR3 spans 16 residues. Germline V gene sequence: CDR1 MNHNS, CDR2 SASEGT. V trimming: 5 bases; J trimming: 3 bases; junction bases outside the gene matches: 10. CDR3 bases: TGTGCCAGCAGTCCTCCGGGACTAGCGCGTTTCTACGAGCAGTACTTC. This encodes CASSPPGLARFYEQYF.

The V call is TRBV7-2, the J call TRBJ1-2; 12 nucleotides align to TRBD1. This CDR3 region has 17 residues. The V segment lost 5 bases and the J segment 4 bases; nucleotides outside the gene matches: 11. Germline V CDR1 and CDR2: SGHTA, FQGNSA. The CDR3 DNA reads as TGTGCCAGCAGCCTATCGACCGGGACAGGGGGCGGCTATGGCTACACCTTC. This encodes CASSLSTGTGGGYGYTF.

The chain couples TRBV11-2 to TRBJ1-2, with D perhaps TRBD1 (6 bases). This CDR3 comprises 13 residues. CDR1 and CDR2 (germline): SGHAT, FQNNGV. Trimming left V 5 bases short and J 2 bases short, with 9 bases between. The CDR3 spells CASSVGQNYGYTF. The CDR3 DNA reads as TGTGCCAGCAGCGTAGGACAGAACTATGGCTACACCTTC.

This chain connects TRBV19 to TRBJ2-3, with 8 bases aligning to TRBD2. CDR1 is LNHDA and CDR2 is SQIVND in the germline V gene (reference sequence). The CDR3 runs to 18 residues. The J segment lost 0 bases and the V segment lost 3 bases, leaving 11 bases of the junction unmatched. The CDR3 DNA reads as TGTGCCAGTAGTATTAGGGCACTAGCGGCCCTGAGCACAGATACGCAGTATTTT. This sequence encodes CASSIRALAALSTDTQYF.

CDR3 residues: CASSRRVQVPEAFF. CDR3 in DNA: TGTGCCAGCAGCCGGCGGGTCCAGGTCCCTGAAGCTTTCTTT. This rearrangement joins TRBV11-2 to TRBJ1-1, with D unresolved. CDR1 SGHAT and CDR2 FQNNGV come from the germline V gene. V gave up 5 bases and J gave up 6 bases, with 16 bases separating them. The CDR3 has 14 residues.

The chain employs TRBV20-1 and TRBJ2-7; 7 nucleotides match TRBD2. The end of the DNA fits TRBJ2-5 better, so the J call may be wrong. The germline CDR1 and CDR2 sequences are DFQATT and SNEGSKA (reference sequence). The CDR3 is made up of 17 amino acids. CDR3 sequence: CSAKIPASGGLQETQYF. In nucleotides, the CDR3 is TGCAGTGCAAAAATCCCTGCTAGCGGCGGACTCCAAGAGACCCAGTACTTC.

The chain couples TRBV6-2 or TRBV6-3 to TRBJ2-6; D ambiguous. This CDR3 is built from 16 residues. Germline lookup yields CDR1 MNHEY and CDR2 SVGEGT. V dropped 8 bases and J dropped 0 bases, with 14 bases sitting between them. The CDR3 here is CASHREPRSGANVLTF. DNA for the CDR3: TGTGCCAGCCACCGAGAGCCGCGCTCTGGGGCCAACGTCCTGACTTTC.

Note on this clone: Sequence at one end of the junction differs from germline and may be a read error. This chain connects TRBV20-1 to TRBJ1-1; tentative D call: TRBD1 (6 bases). The CDR3 spans 12 residues. Germline CDR1 and CDR2: DFQATT and SNEGSKA (reference sequence). The CDR3 DNA follows: TGCGGTGCTTACAGGGTGGAGACTGAAGCTTTCTTT. It codes for CGAYRVETEAFF.

The V call is TRBV3-1, the J call TRBJ2-7; D is unclear. Germline V lookup: CDR1 LGHDT, CDR2 YNNKEL (reference sequence). The CDR3 covers 13 residues. V was shortened by 6 bases and J by 1 base, with 10 bases between the two germline ends. The CDR3: CASSPTLSYEQYF. CDR3 sequence (DNA): TGTGCCAGCAGTCCGACCCTTTCCTACGAGCAGTACTTC.

This clone was seen a few times. The V gene is TRBV6-4, the J gene TRBJ1-6; D unresolved. From germline, CDR1 is MRHNA and CDR2 SNTAGT. This CDR3 region has 14 residues. The germline V and J ends were trimmed by 4 bases and 6 bases, with 10 bases remaining between them. The CDR3 is CASSVTPGNSPLHF. The CDR3 nucleotides read TGTGCCAGCAGTGTAACACCCGGTAATTCACCCCTCCACTTT.

This clone was found many times. This rearrangement joins TRBV5-1 to TRBJ2-3; weak D call: TRBD2 (5 bases). The CDR3 contains 15 residues. Germline CDR1 is SGHRS and CDR2 is YFSETQ. Between the trimmed V and J ends, which lost 4 bases and 1 base, there was a span of 13 bases. The CDR3 sequence: CASSLLARGTDTQYF. The CDR3 DNA sequence: TGCGCCAGCAGCCTCTTAGCGCGAGGCACAGATACGCAGTATTTT.